This T cell receptor (beta chain) was identified in a study of blood T cell repertoires in COVID-19. Study-wide context: Samples representing acute and convalescent COVID-19 were sourced from the United States, Italy and Spain.

CDR3 length: 16 amino acids. CDR1 and CDR2 (germline): SNHLY, FYNNEI. Deletions cut 2 bases from V and 4 bases from J, with 17 bases between. Profiled with immunoSEQ multiplex PCR; TCRdb holds only in-frame clones, not every one. The sample gives approximately 210,000 clones, 80% to 90% of which show up once; roughly 8.1% is in the top ten. This chain links TRBV2 with TRBJ2-5; the D gene is possibly TRBD2 (6 bases). This sequence originates from a woman aged 18-30 years who had recovered from COVID-19. The sample comprised PBMCs or T cells enriched from blood (not recorded which). This CDR3 reads CASSEWRGAASETQYF. The CDR3 region has the DNA TGTGCCAGCAGTGAATGGCGCGGGGCGGCCTCAGAGACCCAGTACTTC.